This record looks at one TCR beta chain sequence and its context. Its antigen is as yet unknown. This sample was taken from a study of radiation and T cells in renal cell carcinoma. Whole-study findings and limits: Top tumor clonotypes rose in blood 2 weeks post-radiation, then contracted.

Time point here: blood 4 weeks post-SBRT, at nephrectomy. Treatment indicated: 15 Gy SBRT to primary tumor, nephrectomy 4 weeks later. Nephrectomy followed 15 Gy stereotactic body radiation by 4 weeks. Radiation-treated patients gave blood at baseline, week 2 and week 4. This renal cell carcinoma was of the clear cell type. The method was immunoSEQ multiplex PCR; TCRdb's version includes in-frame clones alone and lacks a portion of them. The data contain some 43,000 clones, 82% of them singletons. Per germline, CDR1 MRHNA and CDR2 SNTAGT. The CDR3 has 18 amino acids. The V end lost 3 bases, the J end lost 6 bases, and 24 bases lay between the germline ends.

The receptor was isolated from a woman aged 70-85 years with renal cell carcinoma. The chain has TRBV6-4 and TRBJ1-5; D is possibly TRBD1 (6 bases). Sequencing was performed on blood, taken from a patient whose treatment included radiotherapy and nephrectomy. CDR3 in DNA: TGTGCCAGCAGTGAAAGAACAGGGTCGGTTATATTTGGTCAGCCCCAGCATTTT. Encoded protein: CASSERTGSVIFGQPQHF.